What follows is one T cell receptor beta chain and its context. Its antigen is currently unknown. The data originate from a study of cytomegalovirus exposure and HLA in healthy donors. Findings and limits, study-wide: Many donors shared some public TCRs, even though most TCR sequences were rare. The likely origin of a cluster of highly shared sequence variants was a sequencing artifact. Listed as cytomegalovirus-associated were 164 TCR beta chains.

The primer mix had 60 Vbeta and 13 Jbeta primers. Assay used: immunoSEQ multiplex PCR; TCRdb lists only in-frame clones, some missing. This table has about 160,000 clones, more than 75% appearing once. Germline CDR1 SEHNR, CDR2 FQNEAQ (reference sequence). The CDR3 is 16 amino acids. V lost 5 bases to trimming and J lost 7 bases; unmatched junction nucleotides: 11. Sample: PBMCs. The J gene is TRBJ1-6, the V gene TRBV7-9; 7 nucleotides agree with TRBD1. The source of this sequence is a man between 18 and 29 years old in good health and CMV-seropositive. CDR3 in DNA: TGTGCCAGCAGCCCACTATCCGGGACAGAGAATTCACCCCTCCACTTT. Translated: CASSPLSGTENSPLHF.